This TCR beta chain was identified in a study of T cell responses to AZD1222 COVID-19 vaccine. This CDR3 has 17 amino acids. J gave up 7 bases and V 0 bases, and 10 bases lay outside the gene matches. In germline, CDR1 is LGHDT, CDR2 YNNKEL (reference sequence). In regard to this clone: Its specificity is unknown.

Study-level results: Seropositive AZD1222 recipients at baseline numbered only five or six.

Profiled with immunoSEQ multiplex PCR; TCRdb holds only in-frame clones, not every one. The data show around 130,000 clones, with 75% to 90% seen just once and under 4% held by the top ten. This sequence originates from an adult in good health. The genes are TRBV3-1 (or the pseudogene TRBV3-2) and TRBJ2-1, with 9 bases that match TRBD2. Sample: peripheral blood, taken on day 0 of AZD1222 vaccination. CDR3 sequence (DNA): TGTGCCAGCAGCCAAGATAAGCCTAGCGGGATTTCGAATGAGCAGTTCTTC. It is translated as CASSQDKPSGISNEQFF.